This T cell receptor beta chain was captured by sequencing in a study of molecular identifiers for immune sequencing clone quantification. Study-level points and caveats: Spiked Jurkat TCR RNA from one cell was reportedly detectable among fewer than 1.3 million naive cells.

Naive CD8 libraries used about 20,000 to 1,000,000 sorted cells and 10%, 30% or 50% RNA. This clonotype was counted ten times or more. The antigen is not known. The germline gives CDR1 SEHNR, CDR2 FQNEAQ (reference sequence). The CDR3 covers 14 residues. Trimming removed 2 bases from V and 3 bases from J, with 11 bases in between. Bulk TCR libraries used previously described methods and listed TCR primers. TCRdb reanalysed the PCR reads using MiXCR and keeps one entry per CDR3 protein. The table records hundreds of thousands of distinct CDR3 sequences, roughly 23% of them present only once. Source material: naive CD8+ T cells from blood, with Jurkat cell RNA spiked in. Stated subset: FACS-sorted CD8+CD4-CCR7+CD45RA+ naive T cells. The chain joins TRBV7-9 to TRBJ2-7; possibly TRBD2 for D (6 bases). The TCR comes from a human donor in good health. Some libraries in this study had Jurkat cell RNA spiked in. The CDR3 bases are TGTGCCAGCAGCTTATGGGACGGGGGCTACGAGCAGTACTTC. The encoded protein is CASSLWDGGYEQYF.